Listed here are 5 T cell receptor beta chains from one sample, sequenced in a study of cytomegalovirus exposure and HLA in healthy donors. Produced via immunoSEQ multiplex PCR; TCRdb's table is partial and in-frame only. The repertoire includes hundreds of thousands of clones, roughly 87% of them detected once, and approximately 12% sits in the top ten. Input material: PBMCs. Receptors originate from a man aged 18 to 29 in good health and CMV-seropositive.

The chain uses TRBV7-3 and TRBJ2-7, with 12 bases aligning to TRBD2. This CDR3 spans 18 amino acids. Trimming cost V 0 bases and J 5 bases; bases outside gene matches: 11. Germline CDR1 reads SGHTA; CDR2 reads FQGTGA. The CDR3 spells CASSLTNNPRLAGDEQYF. CDR3 DNA sequence: TGTGCCAGCAGCTTAACGAACAACCCCAGACTAGCGGGAGACGAGCAGTACTTC.

V gene TRBV5-1 combines with J gene TRBJ2-2; D remains ambiguous. V gave up 6 bases and J gave up 1 base, with 7 bases separating them. The germline gives CDR1 SGHRS, CDR2 YFSETQ. CDR3 size: 13 residues. The CDR3 region is CASTRQNTGELFF. CDR3 bases: TGCGCCAGCACCAGGCAGAACACCGGGGAGCTGTTTTTT.

This clone occurred once. This chain uses TRBV5-1 with TRBJ2-1; 12 bases agree with TRBD2. V lost 4 bases to trimming and J lost 4 bases; unmatched junction nucleotides: 12. The CDR3 sequence is 18 residues long. Per the germline V gene, CDR1 is SGHRS and CDR2 is YFSETQ. CDR3 residues: CASSPSGLAGGRYNEQFF. CDR3 coding DNA: TGCGCCAGCAGCCCGTCTGGGCTAGCGGGAGGGCGGTACAATGAGCAGTTCTTC.

V and J are TRBV29-1 and TRBJ2-7; tentatively, D is TRBD1 or TRBD2 (5 bases each). Germline V gives CDR1 SQVTM, CDR2 ANQGSEA. V was pared by 4 bases and J by 3 bases, with 7 bases between. This CDR3 region has 11 residues. CDR3: CSVGDGYEQYF. The CDR3 coding sequence is TGCAGCGTTGGGGACGGCTACGAGCAGTACTTC.

The DNA for the CDR3 is TGTGCCAGCAGTTACGGGGACGGACCCTACGAGCAGTACTTC. Translated, it gives CASSYGDGPYEQYF. The J gene is TRBJ2-7, the V gene TRBV6-5, with D perhaps TRBD1 or TRBD2 (5 bases each). V dropped 2 bases and J dropped 2 bases, with 10 bases sitting between them. CDR3 length equals 14 residues. Germline loops: CDR1 MNHEY, CDR2 SVGAGI.